These 4 T cell receptor beta chains were sequenced from one sample in a study of cytomegalovirus exposure and HLA in healthy donors. The protocol was immunoSEQ multiplex PCR, while the TCRdb copy is restricted to in-frame clones and leaves out a portion. The table shows about 240,000 clones, with approximately 84% occurring only once. The sequenced sample was PBMCs. The source is a woman under 40 in good health and CMV-seropositive.

The chain employs TRBV2 and TRBJ1-2; possibly TRBD1 for D (6 bases). Germline CDR1 and CDR2: SNHLY and FYNNEI. This CDR3 is 11 amino acids long. V was cut by 10 bases and J by 13 bases, with 19 bases left in between. The CDR3 is CAILKRQAFTF. The CDR3 nucleotides are TGTGCCATCCTAAAAAGACAGGCATTCACCTTC.

This chain links TRBV6-1 with TRBJ2-7, with D possibly matching TRBD2 (6 bases). Looked up from germline, CDR1 is MNHNS and CDR2 is SASEGT. Trimming left V 1 base short and J 2 bases short, with 21 bases between. The CDR3 loop spans 18 amino acids. The CDR3 reads CASSEGVNLGTGAYEQYF. CDR3 nucleotide sequence: TGTGCCAGCAGTGAAGGCGTAAACTTGGGGACGGGAGCCTACGAGCAGTACTTC.

This sequence joins TRBV4-1 and TRBJ2-2; TRBD1 agrees at 9 bases. The CDR3 covers 15 residues. V shed 1 base, J shed 4 bases, and the junction held 1 base outside the gene matches. CDR1 and CDR2 from the germline V gene are MGHRA and YSYEKL. CDR3 loop: CASSQGTGVTGELFF. The CDR3 DNA sequence: TGCGCCAGCAGCCAAGGGACAGGGGTCACCGGGGAGCTGTTTTTT.

The chain links TRBV15 to TRBJ2-2; no clear D. Trimming stripped 0 bases from V and 2 bases from J, with 13 bases between. The V gene's germline CDR1 is LNHNV and CDR2 YYDKDF (reference sequence). The CDR3 extends over 17 amino acids. DNA for the CDR3: TGTGCCACCAGCAGAGATAGAGGCTCAATTAACACCGGGGAGCTGTTTTTT. This encodes CATSRDRGSINTGELFF.